This TCR beta chain was obtained from a study of post-analysis software for immune sequencing data (dated by TCRdb to 2015 to 2017). For the study in its entirety: The recorded disease courses included relapsing-remitting, secondary progressive and progressive-relapsing multiple sclerosis, and some patients had no subtype annotation. A subset of samples was prepared in parallel using single-end sample barcoding, then pooled and co-amplified after Illumina adapter ligation. Patient repertoires were compared against ten to twelve previously published healthy control repertoires from donors aged roughly 6 to 25 years. On the study overall, not on this receptor specifically: Patients showed significantly higher frequencies than controls for five TRBV segments, among them TRBV5-6, TRBV5-1 and TRBV20-1. Normalized Chao1 diversity was significantly lower in multiple sclerosis patients than controls, suggesting substantial peripheral T-cell clonal expansion. Direct clustering with F measure revealed strong co-clustering of samples prepared in the same batch, which led to a batch-effect correction. The control group was slightly older than the multiple sclerosis patient group.

The junction carries 9 bases between V and J, which are trimmed by 5 bases and 0 bases respectively. The germline V gene sets CDR1 to SGHRS and CDR2 to YFSETQ. Including the terminal cysteine and phenylalanine, the CDR3 comprises 14 residues. The sequence is cut down to CDR3 DNA, 42 bases in frame from base 1. This clonotype was recorded a few times. This clone's antigen is unknown. Base quality data are lacking; no much larger clone is found one base away. The method was PCR. Sequencer: Illumina HiSeq 2500. To reduce PCR and sequencing biases, unique molecular identifiers were incorporated into the TCR beta cDNA libraries. Per 1 to 10 million input T cells, roughly 500,000 cDNA molecules were obtained, such that each molecule approximated one T cell. The same protocol used for the earlier healthy control dataset was applied to prepare and sequence the patient libraries. Within a given batch, samples were prepared together, multiplexed and sequenced on the same HiSeq lane. Per the source publication's procedure: Raw barcoded reads were processed with MIGEC, and single-read molecular identifier groups were discarded before consensus assembly and CDR3 extraction. Clonotype tables were post-analysed with VDJtools, and diversity was normalized by down-sampling all datasets to the smallest sample size. Repertoire overlap clustering matched CDR3 amino acid but not nucleotide sequences to correct batch-related cross-sample contamination. Through fastp at Q25 and MiXCR, TCRdb rebuilt clones from the public reads, retaining in-frame beta chains. All rows with the same CDR3 protein become a single entry with the most common DNA and genes. TCRdb's processing, not the study's, gives the V and J calls here. The sample table holds about half a million distinct CDR3 sequences, of which under 55% were seen once. The top ten clonotypes cover about 12% of the sample.

TCR beta repertoires were profiled from peripheral blood of approximately 13 young patients with multiple sclerosis to demonstrate the VDJtools post-analysis software. The multiple sclerosis patients were children and adolescents between roughly 6 and 16 years of age. The rearrangement combines TRBV5-1 with TRBJ1-5; confidence is insufficient to name the D gene. This clonotype was sampled from a girl between 10 and 17 years old with multiple sclerosis. The sequencing input was blood. The CDR3 corresponds to CASRPGNSNQPQHF. The DNA sequence reads TGCGCCAGCAGGCCAGGTAATAGCAATCAGCCCCAGCATTTT.